Following are 9 T cell receptor beta chains from one sample sequenced in a study of Ad26.COV2.S vaccination and SARS-CoV-2 variants. The data were produced by immunoSEQ multiplex PCR, yet TCRdb's version contains in-frame clones alone and is incomplete. The table has around 450,000 clones, 70% to 90% seen once. Noted treatment: roughly 20 received Ad26.COV2.S at low or high dose, single or two shots; about five received placebo; per-sample allocation not given. Day 63 after the first injection of vaccine or placebo was the sampling time. The specimen comprised peripheral blood, sampled in a trial of Ad26.COV2.S vaccine versus placebo. The source is a person aged 18-60 years who received the Ad26.COV2.S COVID-19 vaccine or a placebo.

The V and J genes are TRBV30 and TRBJ2-3; 11 bases line up with TRBD2. Losses at the gene ends were 4 bases for V and 5 bases for J; bases not matched to a gene: 2. Germline values: CDR1 GTSNPN, CDR2 SVGIG (reference sequence). CDR3 length: 13 residues. The CDR3 protein is CAWNSGRVDTQYF. The DNA of the CDR3 is TGTGCCTGGAATAGCGGGAGGGTAGATACGCAGTATTTT.

The chain carries TRBV10-2 and TRBJ2-2, with D unresolved. The germline CDR1 and CDR2 sequences are WSHSY and SAAADI. Trimming shortened V by 6 bases and J by 7 bases, and 15 bases separated the two germline ends. The CDR3 consists of 14 residues. CDR3 region: CASRPGPAGGELFF. DNA for the CDR3: TGCGCCAGCAGACCGGGCCCGGCTGGCGGGGAGCTGTTTTTT.

The table lists this clone with a few counts. The CDR3 reads CASSYSKGKGWYEQYF. For the CDR3, the DNA is TGTGCCAGCAGTTACTCGAAGGGAAAAGGGTGGTACGAGCAGTACTTC. The V call is TRBV6-5, the J call TRBJ2-7; D is ambiguous. V was pared by 0 bases and J by 4 bases, with 16 bases between. The germline V gene encodes CDR1 MNHEY and CDR2 SVGAGI. The CDR3 has 16 amino acids.

This clone was counted once. This chain joins TRBV29-1 and TRBJ1-3; maybe TRBD1 (5 bases). Germline CDR1 SQVTM, CDR2 ANQGSEA. Deletions cut 0 bases from V and 4 bases from J, with 16 bases between. The CDR3 is 16 amino acids. The CDR3 protein is CSVEDWGNSRGNTIYF. The CDR3 nucleotides are TGCAGCGTTGAAGATTGGGGGAACAGTCGAGGAAACACCATATATTTT.

The CDR3 is CASSQGQGNYGYTF. CDR3 sequence (DNA): TGTGCCAGCAGCCAGGGACAGGGTAACTATGGCTACACCTTC. This chain joins TRBV3-1 (or the pseudogene TRBV3-2) and TRBJ1-2, with 9 positions matching TRBD1. Losses at the gene ends were 3 bases for V and 1 base for J; bases not matched to a gene: 0. This CDR3 spans 14 amino acids. Germline CDR1 and CDR2: LGHDT and YNNKEL (reference sequence).

The CDR3 loop is CASSKTGTSETQYF. CDR3 DNA sequence: TGTGCCAGCAGCAAGACCGGGACTAGCGAGACCCAGTACTTC. This chain joins TRBV7-6 and TRBJ2-5; 9 nucleotides line up with TRBD2. From germline, CDR1 is SGHVS and CDR2 FNYEAQ. V lost 5 bases, J lost 5 bases, and 6 bases stayed unmatched. This CDR3 has 14 amino acids.

CDR3 protein: CASSLGLAGVGTDTQYF. DNA for the CDR3: TGTGCCAGCAGCTTAGGACTAGCGGGAGTCGGCACAGATACGCAGTATTTT. The chain uses TRBV5-8 and TRBJ2-3, with 13 positions matching TRBD2. CDR3 length equals 17 residues. Germline CDR1 is SGHTS and CDR2 is YDEGEE. The trim removed 2 bases at V and 1 base at J, leaving 4 bases unmatched.

The chain combines TRBV27 with TRBJ1-3, with D hard to call. This CDR3 has 11 amino acids. Germline V gene lookup returns CDR1 MNHEY and CDR2 SMNVEV (reference sequence). Trimming pared 7 bases from V and 4 bases from J, leaving 5 bases between. The CDR3 spells CASMIGNTIYF. The CDR3 region has the DNA TGTGCCAGCATGATAGGAAACACCATATATTTT.

The chain couples TRBV3-1 (or the pseudogene TRBV3-2) to TRBJ1-3, with D unresolved. The germline V gene encodes CDR1 LGHDT and CDR2 YNNKEL (reference sequence). V was pared by 0 bases and J by 0 bases, with 3 bases between. The CDR3 sequence is 14 residues long. The CDR3 bases are TGTGCCAGCAGCCAAGAACACTCTGGAAACACCATATATTTT. This translates into CASSQEHSGNTIYF.